The clone carrying this TCR beta chain was picked up a small number of times. Using a J-beta primer mix together with a sample-barcoded 5' primer, a second PCR was run for about 6 to 12 cycles. Each TCR beta cDNA got a 12-nucleotide random molecular identifier. One entry per CDR3 protein results from TCRdb running MiXCR on the 5' RACE reads. In the table there are about 1 million distinct CDR3 sequences, more than 35% of which are singletons. The sample comes from a study of blood T cells in healthy people across ages. Between the trimmed V and J ends, which lost 1 base and 5 bases, there was a span of 17 bases. This CDR3 has 16 residues. Germline CDR1 and CDR2: SGHAT and FQNNGV.

Sequenced input: blood. The chain joins TRBV11-2 to TRBJ2-5; D may be TRBD2 (6 bases). This clonotype originated in a woman aged 55 to 70 in good health. The chain's CDR3 is CASSLGIVGGVETQYF. The CDR3 DNA reads TGTGCCAGCAGCTTAGGGATAGTGGGGGGTGTGGAGACCCAGTACTTC.